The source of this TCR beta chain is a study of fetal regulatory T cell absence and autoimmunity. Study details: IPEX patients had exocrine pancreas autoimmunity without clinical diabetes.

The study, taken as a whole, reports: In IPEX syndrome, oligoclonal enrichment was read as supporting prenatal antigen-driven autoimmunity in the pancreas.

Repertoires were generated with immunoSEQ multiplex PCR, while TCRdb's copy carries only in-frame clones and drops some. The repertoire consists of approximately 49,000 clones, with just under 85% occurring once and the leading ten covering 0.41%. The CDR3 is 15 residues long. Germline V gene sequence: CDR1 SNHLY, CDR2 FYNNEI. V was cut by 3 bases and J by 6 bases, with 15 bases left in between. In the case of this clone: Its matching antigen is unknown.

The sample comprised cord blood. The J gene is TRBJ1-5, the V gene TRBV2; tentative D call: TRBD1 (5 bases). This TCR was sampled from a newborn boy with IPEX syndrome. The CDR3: CASSDGHERSQPQHF. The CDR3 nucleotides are TGTGCCAGCAGTGACGGACATGAAAGGAGTCAGCCCCAGCATTTT. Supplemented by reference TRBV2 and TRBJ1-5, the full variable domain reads EPEVTQTPSHQVTQMGQEVILRCVPISNHLYFYWYRQILGQKVEFLVSFYNNEISEKSEIFDDQFSVERPDGSNFTLKIRSTKLEDSAMYFCASSDGHERSQPQHFGDGTRLSIL.